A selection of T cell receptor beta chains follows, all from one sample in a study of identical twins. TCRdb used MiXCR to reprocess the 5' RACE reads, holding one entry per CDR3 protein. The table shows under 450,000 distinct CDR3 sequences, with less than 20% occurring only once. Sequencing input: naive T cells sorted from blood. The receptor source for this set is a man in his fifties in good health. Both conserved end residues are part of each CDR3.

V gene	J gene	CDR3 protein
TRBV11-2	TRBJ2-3	CASRPGGAGWTDTQYF
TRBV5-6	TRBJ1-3	CASSVPGVTSGNTIYF
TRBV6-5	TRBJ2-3	CARGIDTQYF
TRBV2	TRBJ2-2	CASSVLAGYTGELFF
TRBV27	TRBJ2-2	CASSQGTSGTGELFF
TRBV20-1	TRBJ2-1	CSAKRGSRKGEQFF
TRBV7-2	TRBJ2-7	CASSWGQGVGEQYF
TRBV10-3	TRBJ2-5	CAISESMGSAGETQYF
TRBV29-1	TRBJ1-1	CSVRQGSVKENTEAFF
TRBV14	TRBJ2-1	CASSPRVSSYNEQFF
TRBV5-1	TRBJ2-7	CASSLGRPLPEQYF
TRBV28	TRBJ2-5	CASSLWASGTQETQYF
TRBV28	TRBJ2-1	CASSPWRQVNEQFF
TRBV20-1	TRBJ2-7	CSAQRTTYEQYF
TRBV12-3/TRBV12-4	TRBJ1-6	CASRTDGNNSPLHF
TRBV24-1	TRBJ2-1	CATSDWGGGFGASYNEQFF
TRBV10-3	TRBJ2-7	CAISEAPGTVNEQYF
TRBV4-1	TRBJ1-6	CASSPGQGSPLHF
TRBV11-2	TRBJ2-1	CASSLERLASEQFF
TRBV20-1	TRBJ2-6	CSAPRPGANVLTF
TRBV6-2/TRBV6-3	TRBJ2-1	CASSLGSPVGEQFF
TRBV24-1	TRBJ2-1	CATSDLGGKSYNEQFF
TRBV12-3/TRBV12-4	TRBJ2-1	CASKPRSRTSGRGEQFF
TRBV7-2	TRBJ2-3	CASSLSGAGPDTQYF
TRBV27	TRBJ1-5	CASSLTGQFNQPQHF
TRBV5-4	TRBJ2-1	CASSLEGGRSHNEQFF
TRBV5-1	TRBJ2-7	CASSLGHGPYEQYF
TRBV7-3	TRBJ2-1	CASSSSGGFYNEQFF
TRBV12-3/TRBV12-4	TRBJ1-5	CASGSSNQPQHF
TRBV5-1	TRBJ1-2	CASSPDLYGYTF
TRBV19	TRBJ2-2	CASSIELRELFF
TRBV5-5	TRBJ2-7	CASSFGFQSFYEQYF
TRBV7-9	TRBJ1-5	CASSLPGGQPQHF
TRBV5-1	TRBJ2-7	CASSLAQGPSYEQYF
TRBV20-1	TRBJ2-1	CSARAMIRGSKQFF
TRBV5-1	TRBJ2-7	CASSLAGRSQQYF
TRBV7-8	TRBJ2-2	CASSLASVANTGELFF
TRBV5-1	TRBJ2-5	CASSLSTGEQETQYF
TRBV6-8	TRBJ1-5	CARSQGDRDQPQHF
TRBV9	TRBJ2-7	CASSDSLTSVYYEQYF
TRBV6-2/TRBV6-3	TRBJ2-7	CASSYAGTSYEQYF
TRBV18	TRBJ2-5	CASSPPFPGLAGEETQYF
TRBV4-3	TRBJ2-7	CASSLNLDREYEQYF
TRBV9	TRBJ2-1	CASSVGGTQQNEQFF
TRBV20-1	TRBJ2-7	CSARDGRVRPYEQYF
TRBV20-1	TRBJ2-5	CSASRRSFETQYF
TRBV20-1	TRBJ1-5	CSARQGTLSNQPQHF
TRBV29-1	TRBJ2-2	CSVGTSRSTGELFF
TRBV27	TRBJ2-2	CASSLIGSGELFF
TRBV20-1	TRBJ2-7	CSARGKASAYEQYF
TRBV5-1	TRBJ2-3	CASTPGASTDTQYF
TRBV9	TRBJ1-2	CASSVGQGEIYTF
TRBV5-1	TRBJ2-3	CASSSPSAVPSTDTQYF
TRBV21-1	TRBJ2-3	CASPPKRSTDTQYF